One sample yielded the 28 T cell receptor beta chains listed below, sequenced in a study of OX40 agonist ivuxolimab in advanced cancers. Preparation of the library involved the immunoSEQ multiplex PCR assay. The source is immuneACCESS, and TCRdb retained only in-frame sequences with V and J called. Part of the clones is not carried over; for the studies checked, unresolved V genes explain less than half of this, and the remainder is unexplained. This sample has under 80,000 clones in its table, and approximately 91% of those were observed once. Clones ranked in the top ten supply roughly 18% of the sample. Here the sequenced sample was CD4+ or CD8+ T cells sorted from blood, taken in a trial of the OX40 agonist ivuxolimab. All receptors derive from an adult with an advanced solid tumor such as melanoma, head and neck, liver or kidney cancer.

The CDR3 loop is CASSIVGTSGYTGELFF. In nucleotides, the CDR3 is TGTGCCAGTAGTATAGTGGGGACTAGCGGATACACCGGGGAGCTGTTTTTT. V gene TRBV19 combines with J gene TRBJ2-2; 11 bases fit TRBD2. Germline-derived CDR1 and CDR2 are LNHDA and SQIVND (reference sequence). Trimming took 1 base from V and 3 from J; bases not matched to a gene: 4. This CDR3 region has 17 residues.

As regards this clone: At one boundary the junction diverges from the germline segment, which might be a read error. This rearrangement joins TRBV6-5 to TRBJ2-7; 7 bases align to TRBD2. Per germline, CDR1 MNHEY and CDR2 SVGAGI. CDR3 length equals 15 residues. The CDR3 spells CASSTGGTHSSEQYF. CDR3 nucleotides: TGTGCCAGCAGTACCGGGGGGACTCACTCCTCCGAGCAGTACTTC.

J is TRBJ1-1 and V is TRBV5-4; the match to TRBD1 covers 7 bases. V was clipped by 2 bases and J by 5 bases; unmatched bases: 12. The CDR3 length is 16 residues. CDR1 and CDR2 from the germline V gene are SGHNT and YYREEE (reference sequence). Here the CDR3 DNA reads TGTGCCAGCAGCTTCCCAGGGGGGGGCCCGTGGACTGAAGCTTTCTTT. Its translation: CASSFPGGGPWTEAFF.

CDR3 amino acids: CASSLEAGGYNEQFF. The DNA of the CDR3 is TGTGCCAGCAGCTTAGAAGCGGGAGGGTACAATGAGCAGTTCTTC. V gene TRBV11-2 combines with J gene TRBJ2-1; 10 bases line up with TRBD2. The germline V gene encodes CDR1 SGHAT and CDR2 FQNNGV. V lost 0 bases to trimming and J lost 4 bases; unmatched junction nucleotides: 0. The CDR3 is made up of 15 amino acids.

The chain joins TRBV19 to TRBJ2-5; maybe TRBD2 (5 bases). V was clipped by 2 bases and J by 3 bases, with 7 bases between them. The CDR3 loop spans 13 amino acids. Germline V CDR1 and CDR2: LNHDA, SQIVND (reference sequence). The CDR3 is CASSINGEETQYF. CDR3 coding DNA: TGTGCCAGTAGTATAAACGGGGAAGAGACCCAGTACTTC.

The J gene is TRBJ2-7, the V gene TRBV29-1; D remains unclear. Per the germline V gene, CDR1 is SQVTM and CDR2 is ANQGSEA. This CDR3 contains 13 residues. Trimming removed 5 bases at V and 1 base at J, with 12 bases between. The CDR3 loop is CSVKVSTSYEQYF. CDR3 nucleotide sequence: TGCAGCGTTAAGGTCAGCACTTCCTACGAGCAGTACTTC.

In nucleotides, the CDR3 is TGTGCCAGCAGCAAGAAGACAGGGAAGAACACTGAAGCTTTCTTT. Its translation is CASSKKTGKNTEAFF. The gene calls are TRBV7-9 and TRBJ1-1, with 7 bases aligning to TRBD1. CDR1 is SEHNR and CDR2 is FQNEAQ in the germline V gene (reference sequence). J was trimmed by 1 base and V by 5 bases; bases with no gene match: 7. The CDR3 is 15 amino acids.

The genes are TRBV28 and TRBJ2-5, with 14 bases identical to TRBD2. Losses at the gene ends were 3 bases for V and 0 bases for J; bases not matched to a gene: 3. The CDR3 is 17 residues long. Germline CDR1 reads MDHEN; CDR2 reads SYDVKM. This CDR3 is CASSFGGLAGDQETQYF. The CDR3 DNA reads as TGTGCCAGCAGTTTCGGGGGACTAGCGGGAGACCAAGAGACCCAGTACTTC.

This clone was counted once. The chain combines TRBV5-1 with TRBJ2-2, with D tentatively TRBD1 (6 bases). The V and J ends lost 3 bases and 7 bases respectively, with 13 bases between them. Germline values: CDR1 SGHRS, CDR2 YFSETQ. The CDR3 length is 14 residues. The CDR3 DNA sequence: TGCGCCAGCAGCTCGACGACAGGCAGCGGGGAGCTGTTTTTT. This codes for CASSSTTGSGELFF.

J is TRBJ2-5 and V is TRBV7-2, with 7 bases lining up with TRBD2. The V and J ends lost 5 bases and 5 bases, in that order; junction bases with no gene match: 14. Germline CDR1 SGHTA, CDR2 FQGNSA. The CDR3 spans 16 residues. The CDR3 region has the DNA TGTGCCAGCAGCCCACTGGGTGGCGGGAGTGCGGAGACCCAGTACTTC. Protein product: CASSPLGGGSAETQYF.

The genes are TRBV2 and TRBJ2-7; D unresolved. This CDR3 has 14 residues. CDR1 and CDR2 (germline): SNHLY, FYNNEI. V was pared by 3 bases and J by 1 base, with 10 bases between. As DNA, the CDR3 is TGTGCCAGCAGTGAGTATAGGGATTCCTACGAGCAGTACTTC. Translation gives CASSEYRDSYEQYF.

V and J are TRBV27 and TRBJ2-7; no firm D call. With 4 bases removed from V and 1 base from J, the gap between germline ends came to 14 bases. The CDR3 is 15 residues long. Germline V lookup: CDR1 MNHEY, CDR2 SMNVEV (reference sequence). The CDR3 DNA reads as TGTGCCAGCAGTTCTTATACGACGGTATCCTACGAGCAGTACTTC. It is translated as CASSSYTTVSYEQYF.

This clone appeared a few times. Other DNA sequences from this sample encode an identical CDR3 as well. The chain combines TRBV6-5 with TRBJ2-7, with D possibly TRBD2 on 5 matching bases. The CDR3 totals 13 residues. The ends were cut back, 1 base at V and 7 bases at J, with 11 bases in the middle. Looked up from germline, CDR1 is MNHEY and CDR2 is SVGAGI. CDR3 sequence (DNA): TGTGCCAGCAGTTACTTAGCTAGAGGGGAGCAGTACTTC. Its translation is CASSYLARGEQYF.

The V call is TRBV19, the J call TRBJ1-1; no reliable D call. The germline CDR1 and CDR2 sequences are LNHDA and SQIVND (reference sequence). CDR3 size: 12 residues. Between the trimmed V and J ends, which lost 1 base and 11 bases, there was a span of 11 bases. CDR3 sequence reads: CASSIGPLAAFF. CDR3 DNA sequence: TGTGCCAGTAGTATAGGACCCCTTGCTGCTTTCTTT.

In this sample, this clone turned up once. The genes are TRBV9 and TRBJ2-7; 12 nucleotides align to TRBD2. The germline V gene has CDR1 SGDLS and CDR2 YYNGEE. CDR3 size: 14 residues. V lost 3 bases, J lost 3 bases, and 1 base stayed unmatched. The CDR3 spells CASSATSGSYEQYF. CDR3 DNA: TGTGCCAGCAGCGCGACTAGCGGGAGCTACGAGCAGTACTTC. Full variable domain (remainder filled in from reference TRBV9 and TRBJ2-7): DSGVTQTPKHLITATGQRVTLRCSPRSGDLSVYWYQQSLDQGLQFLIQYYNGEERAKGNILERFSAQQFPDLHSELNLSSLELGDSALYFCASSATSGSYEQYFGPGTRLTVT.

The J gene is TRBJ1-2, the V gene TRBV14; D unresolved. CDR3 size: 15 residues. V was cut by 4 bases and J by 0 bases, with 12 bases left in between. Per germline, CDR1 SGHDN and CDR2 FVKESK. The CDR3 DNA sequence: TGTGCCAGCAGCCCGCCCGGGTTTCCTAACTATGGCTACACCTTC. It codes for CASSPPGFPNYGYTF.

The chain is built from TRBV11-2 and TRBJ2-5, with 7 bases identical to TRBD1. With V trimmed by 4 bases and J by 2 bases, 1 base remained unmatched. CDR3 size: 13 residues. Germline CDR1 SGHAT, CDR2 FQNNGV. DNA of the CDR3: TGTGCCAGCAGCTCAGGGGGTCAAGAGACCCAGTACTTC. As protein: CASSSGGQETQYF.

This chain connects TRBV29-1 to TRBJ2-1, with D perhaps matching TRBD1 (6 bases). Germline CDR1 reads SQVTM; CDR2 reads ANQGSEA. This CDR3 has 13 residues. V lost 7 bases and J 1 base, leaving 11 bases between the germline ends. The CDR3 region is CSARTASYNEQFF. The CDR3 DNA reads TGCAGCGCCCGGACAGCGTCCTACAATGAGCAGTTCTTC.

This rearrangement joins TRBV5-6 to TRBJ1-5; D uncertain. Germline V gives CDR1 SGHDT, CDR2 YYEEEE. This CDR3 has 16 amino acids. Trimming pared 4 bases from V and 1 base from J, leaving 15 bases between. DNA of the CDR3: TGTGCCAGCAGCCAGTACACGGGCAAGAGCAATCAGCCCCAGCATTTT. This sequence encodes CASSQYTGKSNQPQHF.

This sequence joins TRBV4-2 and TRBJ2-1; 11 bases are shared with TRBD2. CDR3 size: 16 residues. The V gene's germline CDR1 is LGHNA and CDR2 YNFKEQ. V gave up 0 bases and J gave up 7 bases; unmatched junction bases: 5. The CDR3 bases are TGTGCCAGCAGCCAAGATGTTGCTAGCGGGAGGAATGAGCAGTTCTTC. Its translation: CASSQDVASGRNEQFF.

CDR3 DNA: TGTGCCAGCAGCTCGAGCTCGAAGGGCTCCTACGAGCAGTACTTC. Protein sequence: CASSSSSKGSYEQYF. The chain has TRBV7-2 and TRBJ2-7, with D hard to call. V lost 4 bases and J lost 0, with 13 bases in between. This CDR3 region has 15 residues. CDR1 and CDR2 (germline): SGHTA, FQGNSA.

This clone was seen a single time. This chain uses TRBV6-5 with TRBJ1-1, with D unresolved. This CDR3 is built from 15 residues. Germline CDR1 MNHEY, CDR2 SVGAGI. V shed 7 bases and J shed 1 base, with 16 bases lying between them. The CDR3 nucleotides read TGTGCCAGCACGGTGGGTGGAGAGGGGAACACTGAAGCTTTCTTT. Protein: CASTVGGEGNTEAFF.

CDR3 region: CASSPGQNTEAFF. As DNA, the CDR3 is TGTGCCAGCAGCCCAGGGCAAAACACTGAAGCTTTCTTT. The rearrangement joins TRBV6-5 to TRBJ1-1; TRBD1 might be the D (5 bases). This CDR3 region has 13 residues. Trimming stripped 6 bases from V and 2 bases from J, with 10 bases between. Germline lookup yields CDR1 MNHEY and CDR2 SVGAGI.

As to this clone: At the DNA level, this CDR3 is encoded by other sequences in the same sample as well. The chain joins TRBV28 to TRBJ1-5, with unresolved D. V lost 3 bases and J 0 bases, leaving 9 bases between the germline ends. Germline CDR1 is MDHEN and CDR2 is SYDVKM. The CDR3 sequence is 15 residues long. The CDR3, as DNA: TGTGCCAGCAGTTTTCTCCTGAATAGCAATCAGCCCCAGCATTTT. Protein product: CASSFLLNSNQPQHF. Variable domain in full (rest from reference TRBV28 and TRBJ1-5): DVKVTQSSRYLVKRTGEKVFLECVQDMDHENMFWYRQDPGLGLRLIYFSYDVKMKEKGDIPEGYSVSREKKERFSLILESASTNQTSMYLCASSFLLNSNQPQHFGDGTRLSIL.

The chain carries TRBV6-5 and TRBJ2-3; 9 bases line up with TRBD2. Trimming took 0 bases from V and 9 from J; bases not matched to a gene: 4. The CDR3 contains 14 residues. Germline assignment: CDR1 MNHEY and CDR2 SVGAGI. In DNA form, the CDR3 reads TGTGCCAGCAGTTACTCCCGACTAGCGGACACGCAGTATTTT. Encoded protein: CASSYSRLADTQYF.

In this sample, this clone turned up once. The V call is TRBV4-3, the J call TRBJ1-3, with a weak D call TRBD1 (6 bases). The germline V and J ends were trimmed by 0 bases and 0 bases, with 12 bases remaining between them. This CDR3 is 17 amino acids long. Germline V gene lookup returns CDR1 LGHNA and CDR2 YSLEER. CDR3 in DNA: TGCGCCAGCAGCCAAGATTGGCAGGGGCTCTCTGGAAACACCATATATTTT. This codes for CASSQDWQGLSGNTIYF.

This CDR3 is CASSEWALSNQPQHF. Written as DNA, the CDR3 is TGTGCCAGCAGTGAATGGGCCCTGAGCAATCAGCCCCAGCATTTT. The chain joins TRBV6-1 to TRBJ1-5; D gene unclear. The CDR3 extends over 15 amino acids. Trimming removed 2 bases at V and 1 base at J, with 9 bases between. Germline V gives CDR1 MNHNS, CDR2 SASEGT.

CDR3: CASSWTSRQETQYF. Written as DNA, the CDR3 is TGTGCCAGCAGTTGGACTAGCAGGCAAGAGACCCAGTACTTC. The chain uses TRBV6-6 and TRBJ2-5; 8 bases match TRBD2. Trimming at V came to 4 bases and at J to 2 bases, leaving 3 bases not matched to a gene. The CDR3 loop spans 14 amino acids. Germline V CDR1 and CDR2: MNHNY, SVGAGI (reference sequence).